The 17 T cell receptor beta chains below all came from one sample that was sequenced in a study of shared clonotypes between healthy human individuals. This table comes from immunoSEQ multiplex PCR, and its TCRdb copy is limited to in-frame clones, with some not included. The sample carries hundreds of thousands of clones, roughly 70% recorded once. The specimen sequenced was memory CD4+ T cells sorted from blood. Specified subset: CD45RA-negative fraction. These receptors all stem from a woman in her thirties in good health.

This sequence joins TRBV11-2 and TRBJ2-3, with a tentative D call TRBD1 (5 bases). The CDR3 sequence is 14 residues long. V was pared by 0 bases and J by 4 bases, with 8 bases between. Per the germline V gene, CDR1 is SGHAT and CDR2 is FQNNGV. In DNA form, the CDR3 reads TGTGCCAGCAGCTTAGACAGGGTGCCAGATACGCAGTATTTT. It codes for CASSLDRVPDTQYF.

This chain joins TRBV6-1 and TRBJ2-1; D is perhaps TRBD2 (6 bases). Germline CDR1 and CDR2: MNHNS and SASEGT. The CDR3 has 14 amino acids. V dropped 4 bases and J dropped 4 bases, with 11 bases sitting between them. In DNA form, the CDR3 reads TGTGCCAGCAGTGGGGGGACTTATTACAATGAGCAGTTCTTC. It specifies CASSGGTYYNEQFF.

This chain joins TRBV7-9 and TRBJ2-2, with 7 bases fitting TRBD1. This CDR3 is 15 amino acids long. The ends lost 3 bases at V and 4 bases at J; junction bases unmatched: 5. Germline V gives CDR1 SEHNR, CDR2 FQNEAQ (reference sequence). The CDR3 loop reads CASSFDRVGTGELFF. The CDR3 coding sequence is TGTGCCAGCAGCTTCGACAGGGTGGGCACCGGGGAGCTGTTTTTT.

This chain's CDR3 is CASRRASYNEQFF. The DNA for the CDR3 is TGTGCCAGTAGACGCGCCTCCTACAATGAGCAGTTCTTC. This chain connects TRBV19 to TRBJ2-1; no clear D. The CDR3 covers 13 residues. From germline, CDR1 is LNHDA and CDR2 SQIVND (reference sequence). V dropped 6 bases and J dropped 0 bases, with 6 bases sitting between them.

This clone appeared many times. CDR3 sequence reads: CASSFIRDLSSGANVLTF. In nucleotides, the CDR3 is TGTGCCAGCAGCTTTATCCGGGACTTAAGCTCTGGGGCCAACGTCCTGACTTTC. The chain employs TRBV7-9 and TRBJ2-6; tentative D call: TRBD2 (6 bases). The CDR3 extends over 18 amino acids. The V and J ends lost 3 bases and 0 bases respectively, with 15 bases between them. Germline loops: CDR1 SEHNR, CDR2 FQNEAQ (reference sequence).

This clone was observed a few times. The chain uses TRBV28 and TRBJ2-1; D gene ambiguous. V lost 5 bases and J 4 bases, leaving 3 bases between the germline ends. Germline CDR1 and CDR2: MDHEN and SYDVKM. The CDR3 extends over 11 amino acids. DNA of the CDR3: TGTGCCAGCAGTCATTACAATGAGCAGTTCTTC. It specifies CASSHYNEQFF. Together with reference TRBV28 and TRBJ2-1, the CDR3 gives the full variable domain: DVKVTQSSRYLVKRTGEKVFLECVQDMDHENMFWYRQDPGLGLRLIYFSYDVKMKEKGDIPEGYSVSREKKERFSLILESASTNQTSMYLCASSHYNEQFFGPGTRLTVL.

The CDR3 DNA reads TGTGCCAGCAGCTTAGTATACGGCAGGGAGAGCTCCTACGAGCAGTACTTC. Protein product: CASSLVYGRESSYEQYF. The genes are TRBV7-2 and TRBJ2-7, with D perhaps given as TRBD1 or TRBD2 (5 bases each). CDR3 length: 17 amino acids. Trimming shortened V by 1 base and J by 0 bases, and 16 bases separated the two germline ends. Germline V gene lookup returns CDR1 SGHTA and CDR2 FQGNSA. Drawing the rest from reference TRBV7-2 and TRBJ2-7, the complete variable domain is GAGVSQSPSNKVTEKGKDVELRCDPISGHTALYWYRQSLGQGLEFLIYFQGNSAPDKSGLPSDRFSAERTGGSVSTLTIQRTQQEDSAVYLCASSLVYGRESSYEQYFGPGTRLTVT.

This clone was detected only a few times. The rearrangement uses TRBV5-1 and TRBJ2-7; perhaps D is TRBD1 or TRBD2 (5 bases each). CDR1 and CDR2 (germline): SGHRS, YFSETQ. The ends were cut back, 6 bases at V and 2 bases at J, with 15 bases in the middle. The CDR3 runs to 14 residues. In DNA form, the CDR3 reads TGCGCCAGCATCCCTGGGACGGAACCCTACGAGCAGTACTTC. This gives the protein CASIPGTEPYEQYF.

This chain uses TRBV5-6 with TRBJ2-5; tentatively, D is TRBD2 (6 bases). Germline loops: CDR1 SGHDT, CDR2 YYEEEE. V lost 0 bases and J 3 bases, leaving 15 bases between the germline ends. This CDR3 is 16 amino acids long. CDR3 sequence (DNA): TGTGCCAGCAGCTTGGGTTATCGGGACTCCGAAGAGACCCAGTACTTC. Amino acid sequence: CASSLGYRDSEETQYF. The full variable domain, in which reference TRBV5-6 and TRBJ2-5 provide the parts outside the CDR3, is DAGVTQSPTHLIKTRGQQVTLRCSPKSGHDTVSWYQQALGQGPQFIFQYYEEEERQRGNFPDRFSGHQFPNYSSELNVNALLLGDSALYLCASSLGYRDSEETQYFGPGTRLLVL.

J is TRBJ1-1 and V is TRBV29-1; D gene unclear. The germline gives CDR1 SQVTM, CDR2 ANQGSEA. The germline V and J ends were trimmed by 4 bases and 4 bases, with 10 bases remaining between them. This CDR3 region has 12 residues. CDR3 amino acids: CSVGRLSTEAFF. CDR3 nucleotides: TGCAGCGTTGGACGCTTGAGCACTGAAGCTTTCTTT.

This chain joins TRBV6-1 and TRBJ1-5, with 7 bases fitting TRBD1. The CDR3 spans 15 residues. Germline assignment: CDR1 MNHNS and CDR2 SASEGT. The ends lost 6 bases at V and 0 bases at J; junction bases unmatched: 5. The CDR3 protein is CASRDRQGSNQPQHF. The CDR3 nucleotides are TGTGCCAGCAGAGACCGACAGGGTAGCAATCAGCCCCAGCATTTT.

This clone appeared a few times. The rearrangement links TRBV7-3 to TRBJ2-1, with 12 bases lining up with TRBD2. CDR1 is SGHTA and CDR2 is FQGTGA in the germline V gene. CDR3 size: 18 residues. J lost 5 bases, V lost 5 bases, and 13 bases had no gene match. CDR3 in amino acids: CASSTPGLAGGSHNEQFF. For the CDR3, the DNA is TGTGCCAGCAGCACCCCGGGCCTAGCGGGGGGGAGCCACAATGAGCAGTTCTTC. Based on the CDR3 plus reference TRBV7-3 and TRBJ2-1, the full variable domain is GAGVSQTPSNKVTEKGKYVELRCDPISGHTALYWYRQSLGQGPEFLIYFQGTGAADDSGLPNDRFFAVRPEGSVSTLKIQRTERGDSAVYLCASSTPGLAGGSHNEQFFGPGTRLTVL.

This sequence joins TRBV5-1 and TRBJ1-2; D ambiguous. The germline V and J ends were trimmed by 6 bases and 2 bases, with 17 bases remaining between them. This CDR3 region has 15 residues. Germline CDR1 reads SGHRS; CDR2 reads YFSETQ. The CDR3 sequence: CASTPTATRNYGYTF. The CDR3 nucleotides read TGCGCCAGCACCCCTACGGCAACCAGAAACTATGGCTACACCTTC.

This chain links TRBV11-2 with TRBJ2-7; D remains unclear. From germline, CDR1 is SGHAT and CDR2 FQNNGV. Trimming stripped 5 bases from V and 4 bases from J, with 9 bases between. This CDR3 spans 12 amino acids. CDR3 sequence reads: CASSPDRYEQYF. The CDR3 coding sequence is TGTGCCAGCAGCCCAGATCGGTACGAGCAGTACTTC.

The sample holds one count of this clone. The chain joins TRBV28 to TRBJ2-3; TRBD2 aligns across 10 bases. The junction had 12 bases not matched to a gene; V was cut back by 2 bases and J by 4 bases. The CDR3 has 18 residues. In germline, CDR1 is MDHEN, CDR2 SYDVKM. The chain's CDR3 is CASSLRGLSGRQADTQYF. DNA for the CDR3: TGTGCCAGCAGTTTACGGGGTCTTAGCGGGAGGCAGGCAGATACGCAGTATTTT.

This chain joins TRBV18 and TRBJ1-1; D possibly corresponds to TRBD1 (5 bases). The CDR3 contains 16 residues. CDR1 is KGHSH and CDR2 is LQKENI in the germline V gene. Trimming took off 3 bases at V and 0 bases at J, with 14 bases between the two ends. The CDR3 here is CASSPVLGEMNTEAFF. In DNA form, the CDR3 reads TGTGCCAGCTCACCTGTCTTAGGGGAAATGAACACTGAAGCTTTCTTT. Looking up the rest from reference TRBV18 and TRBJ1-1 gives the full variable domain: NAGVMQNPRHLVRRRGQEARLRCSPMKGHSHVYWYRQLPEEGLKFMVYLQKENIIDESGMPKERFSAEFPKEGPSILRIQQVVRGDSAAYFCASSPVLGEMNTEAFFGQGTRLTVV.

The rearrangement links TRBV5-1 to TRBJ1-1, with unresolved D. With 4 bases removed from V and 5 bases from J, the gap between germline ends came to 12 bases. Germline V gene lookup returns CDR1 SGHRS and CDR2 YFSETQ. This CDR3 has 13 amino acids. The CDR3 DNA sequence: TGCGCCAGCAGCCCGCGGACGAGGACTGAAGCTTTCTTT. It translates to CASSPRTRTEAFF.